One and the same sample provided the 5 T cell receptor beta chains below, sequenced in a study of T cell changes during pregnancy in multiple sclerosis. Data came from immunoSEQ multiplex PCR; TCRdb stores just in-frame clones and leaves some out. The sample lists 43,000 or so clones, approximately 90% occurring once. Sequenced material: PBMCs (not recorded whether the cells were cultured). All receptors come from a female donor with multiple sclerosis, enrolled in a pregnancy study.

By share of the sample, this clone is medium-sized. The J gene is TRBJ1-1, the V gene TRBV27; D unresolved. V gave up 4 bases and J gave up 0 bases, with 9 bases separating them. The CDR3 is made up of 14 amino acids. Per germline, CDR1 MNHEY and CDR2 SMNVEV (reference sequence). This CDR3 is CASSYVGVNTEAFF. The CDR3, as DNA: TGTGCCAGCAGTTATGTTGGGGTGAACACTGAAGCTTTCTTT.

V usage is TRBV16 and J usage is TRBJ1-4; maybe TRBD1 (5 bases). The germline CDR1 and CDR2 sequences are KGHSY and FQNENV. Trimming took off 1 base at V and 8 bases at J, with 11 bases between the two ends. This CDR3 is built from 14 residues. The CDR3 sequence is CASSQLGVSEKLFF. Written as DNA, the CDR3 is TGTGCCAGCAGCCAATTGGGGGTATCAGAAAAACTGTTTTTT.

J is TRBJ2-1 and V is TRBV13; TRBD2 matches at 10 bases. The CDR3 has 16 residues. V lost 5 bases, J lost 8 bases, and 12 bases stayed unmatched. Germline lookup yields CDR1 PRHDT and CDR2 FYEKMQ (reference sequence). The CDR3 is CASSPEAGGSSDEQFF. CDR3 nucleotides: TGTGCCAGCAGCCCAGAAGCGGGAGGGTCTTCGGATGAGCAGTTCTTC.

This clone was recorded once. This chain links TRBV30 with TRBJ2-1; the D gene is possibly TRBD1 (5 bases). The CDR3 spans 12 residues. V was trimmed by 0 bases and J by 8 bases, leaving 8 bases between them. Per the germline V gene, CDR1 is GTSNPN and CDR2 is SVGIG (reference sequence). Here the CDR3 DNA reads TGTGCCTGGAGTGTAGGGGTCGATGAGCAGTTCTTC. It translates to CAWSVGVDEQFF.

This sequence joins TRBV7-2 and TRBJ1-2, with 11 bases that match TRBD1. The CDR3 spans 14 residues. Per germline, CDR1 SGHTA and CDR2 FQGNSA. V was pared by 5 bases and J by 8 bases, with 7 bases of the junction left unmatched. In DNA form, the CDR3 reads TGTGCCAGCAGCCCCCGGACAGGGGGCGCAGGCTACACCTTC. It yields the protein CASSPRTGGAGYTF.